The 20 T cell receptor beta chains below were found in one sample sequenced in a study of blood T cells in healthy people across ages. PCR was performed a second time for about 7 to 11 cycles using a sample-barcoded 5' primer and a J-beta primer mix. Via MiXCR, TCRdb re-called the 5' RACE reads, giving one row per CDR3 protein. The sample has about 800,000 distinct CDR3 sequences, roughly 25% seen once. These same data were also listed under a study on T cells of mothers and their children.

Specimen: blood. Source of these receptors: a boy aged 5-17 years in good health.

V usage is TRBV19 and J usage is TRBJ2-2; D ambiguous. The germline V gene encodes CDR1 LNHDA and CDR2 SQIVND (reference sequence). V was clipped by 5 bases and J by 8 bases, with 15 bases between them. This CDR3 contains 14 residues. For the CDR3, the DNA is TGTGCCAGTAGTCCAGAAGCCCGCCCGGGGGAGCTGTTTTTT. It yields the protein CASSPEARPGELFF.

This rearrangement joins TRBV29-1 to TRBJ2-2; 8 bases are shared with TRBD1. Per the germline V gene, CDR1 is SQVTM and CDR2 is ANQGSEA. With V trimmed by 6 bases and J by 3 bases, 6 bases remained unmatched. This CDR3 has 14 residues. CDR3 loop: CSVPAGGHTGELFF. CDR3 nucleotides: TGCAGCGTACCAGCAGGGGGCCACACCGGGGAGCTGTTTTTT.

This clonotype was found a few times. The chain is built from TRBV7-3 and TRBJ2-1; no firm D call. The V and J ends lost 5 bases and 8 bases respectively, with 13 bases between them. CDR1 is SGHTA, CDR2 FQGTGA, per germline. There are 13 residues in the CDR3. CDR3 sequence (DNA): TGTGCCAGCAGCCTCCGCAGAGGCGATGAGCAGTTCTTC. Translated: CASSLRRGDEQFF.

This chain uses TRBV24-1 with TRBJ1-1; D remains ambiguous. V was cut by 4 bases and J by 5 bases, with 13 bases left in between. The CDR3 is made up of 14 amino acids. Per germline, CDR1 KGHDR and CDR2 SFDVKD. The CDR3 loop is CATSDPAGETEAFF. DNA of the CDR3: TGTGCCACCAGTGACCCTGCCGGGGAAACTGAAGCTTTCTTT.

This chain uses TRBV18 with TRBJ2-1; a weak D match, TRBD2 (6 bases). The CDR3 sequence is 15 residues long. The germline V and J ends were trimmed by 1 base and 4 bases, with 11 bases remaining between them. CDR1 KGHSH and CDR2 LQKENI come from the germline V gene. CDR3 in amino acids: CASSPRTGEYNEQFF. CDR3 DNA sequence: TGTGCCAGCTCACCACGAACGGGGGAGTACAATGAGCAGTTCTTC.

The rearrangement joins TRBV2 to TRBJ2-1; possible D gene TRBD2, 5 bases. Trimming shortened V by 7 bases and J by 2 bases, and 12 bases separated the two germline ends. There are 14 residues in the CDR3. CDR1 and CDR2 (germline): SNHLY, FYNNEI. CDR3 in DNA: TGTGCCAGCATTCCTACCGGGGCCTACAATGAGCAGTTCTTC. Encoded protein: CASIPTGAYNEQFF.

The chain recombines TRBV25-1 with TRBJ2-5, with 13 bases aligning to TRBD2. The CDR3 consists of 17 residues. Germline trimming cut 5 bases from V and 8 bases from J; bases unmatched to any gene: 14. Germline values: CDR1 MGHDK, CDR2 SYGVNS. CDR3 region: CASSLQWTSGSLGTQYF. The CDR3 nucleotides are TGTGCCAGCAGTCTACAATGGACTAGCGGGAGTTTGGGTACCCAGTACTTC.

There are a few counts of this clonotype. The chain uses TRBV4-3 and TRBJ1-2; 8 positions agree with TRBD1. Germline assignment: CDR1 LGHNA and CDR2 YSLEER. J lost 4 bases, V lost 0 bases, and 10 bases had no gene match. This CDR3 region has 17 residues. CDR3 amino acids: CASSQDNQGAYAYGYTF. In DNA form, the CDR3 reads TGCGCCAGCAGCCAAGATAACCAGGGGGCGTACGCCTATGGCTACACCTTC.

The chain couples TRBV29-1 to TRBJ2-5, with 7 bases identical to TRBD2. The CDR3 extends over 19 amino acids. V was clipped by 1 base and J by 1 base; unmatched bases: 18. Germline V lookup: CDR1 SQVTM, CDR2 ANQGSEA. CDR3 protein: CSVEGPPGGSGASQETQYF. DNA of the CDR3: TGCAGCGTTGAAGGACCCCCTGGCGGGAGTGGCGCCAGCCAAGAGACCCAGTACTTC.

The J gene is TRBJ2-4, the V gene TRBV7-8; D may be TRBD1 (5 bases). This CDR3 region has 13 residues. Germline V gene sequence: CDR1 SGHVS, CDR2 FQNEAQ. V was trimmed by 5 bases and J by 5 bases, leaving 10 bases between them. CDR3 DNA sequence: TGTGCCAGCAGCGACAGATTCCAAAACATTCAGTACTTC. Its translation: CASSDRFQNIQYF.

In its sample, this clonotype was seen a few times. V usage is TRBV29-1 and J usage is TRBJ2-7; no clear D gene. Germline V gene data show CDR1 as SQVTM and CDR2 as ANQGSEA. Trimming removed 4 bases from V and 1 base from J, with 11 bases in between. The CDR3 has 13 residues. CDR3 in amino acids: CSVVISPSYEQYF. The CDR3 DNA is TGCAGCGTTGTGATTTCGCCTTCCTACGAGCAGTACTTC.

This clonotype has more than one count but fewer than ten. The chain joins TRBV12-3 or TRBV12-4 to TRBJ2-5; maybe TRBD2 (6 bases). There are 14 residues in the CDR3. Trimming shortened V by 3 bases and J by 5 bases, and 13 bases separated the two germline ends. The CDR3 reads CASSFGGLGETQYF. The DNA for the CDR3 is TGTGCCAGCAGTTTTGGAGGGCTCGGCGAGACCCAGTACTTC.

In its sample, this clonotype was seen a few times. The rearrangement joins TRBV21-1 to TRBJ2-4; TRBD2 reflects the table's D call only, with no check against the DNA. TRBV21-1 is flagged as a pseudogene. The CDR3 contains 18 residues. The CDR3 protein is CASSNWSGGRIAKNIQYF. CDR3 coding DNA: TGTGCCAGCAGCAATTGGAGCGGGGGAAGGATAGCCAAAAACATTCAGTACTTC.

V is TRBV6-1 and J is TRBJ1-2; TRBD1 might be the D (5 bases). Germline lookup yields CDR1 MNHNS and CDR2 SASEGT. Trimming removed 3 bases from V and 3 bases from J, with 23 bases in between. CDR3 size: 18 residues. The CDR3 DNA sequence: TGTGCCAGCAGTGACGTCCTAGGATGGGGCCTGAGGGACTATGGCTACACCTTC. As protein: CASSDVLGWGLRDYGYTF.

This clonotype was seen only a few times. This chain links TRBV6-6 with TRBJ1-3; D remains ambiguous. The CDR3 is made up of 13 amino acids. The V and J ends lost 9 bases and 2 bases respectively, with 11 bases between them. CDR1 MNHNY and CDR2 SVGAGI come from the germline V gene (reference sequence). The DNA of the CDR3 is TGTGCCAGTACTCCGGGCCCTGGAAACACCATATATTTT. Encoded protein: CASTPGPGNTIYF.

The chain recombines TRBV5-1 with TRBJ1-1; D gene unclear. Trimming pared 0 bases from V and 0 bases from J, leaving 6 bases between. CDR3 length: 14 residues. Germline V gene data show CDR1 as SGHRS and CDR2 as YFSETQ. The DNA for the CDR3 is TGCGCCAGCAGCTTGGGCAGCGTGAACACTGAAGCTTTCTTT. Translation: CASSLGSVNTEAFF.

The gene calls are TRBV6-5 and TRBJ1-2; a possible D gene is TRBD1 (6 bases). The CDR3 contains 14 residues. Between the trimmed V and J ends, which lost 4 bases and 1 base, there was a span of 10 bases. Germline-derived CDR1 and CDR2 are MNHEY and SVGAGI. The CDR3 nucleotides read TGTGCCAGCAGTTCAGGGGTTATTAACTATGGCTACACCTTC. The encoded protein is CASSSGVINYGYTF.

The CDR3 loop is CASSLSPVAGELFF. CDR3 nucleotides: TGTGCCAGCAGTTTATCACCAGTCGCCGGGGAGCTGTTTTTT. J is TRBJ2-2 and V is TRBV27; D ambiguous. Germline CDR1 is MNHEY and CDR2 is SMNVEV (reference sequence). This CDR3 comprises 14 residues. Trimming stripped 0 bases from V and 6 bases from J, with 8 bases between.

The chain is built from TRBV5-4 and TRBJ2-5; TRBD2 aligns across 8 bases. Near its end, the DNA agrees better with TRBJ2-7, so the J call may be wrong. The CDR3 is 15 amino acids. Germline V gene lookup returns CDR1 SGHNT and CDR2 YYREEE (reference sequence). Here the CDR3 DNA reads TGTGCCAGCAGCTTGGACGGGGGGGCCTCCTACGAGCAGTACTTC. Translation gives CASSLDGGASYEQYF.

This clonotype occurred a few times. V and J are TRBV3-1 and TRBJ2-2; D may be TRBD1 or TRBD2 (5 bases each). Trimming removed 1 base at V and 5 bases at J, with 11 bases between. Germline CDR1 is LGHDT and CDR2 is YNNKEL (reference sequence). This CDR3 spans 15 amino acids. The CDR3 DNA sequence: TGTGCCAGCAGCCAAGCCGGGGCAGGGACCGGGGAGCTGTTTTTT. The encoded protein is CASSQAGAGTGELFF.